This entry lists 30 T cell receptor beta chains sequenced from one sample in a study of blood T cell repertoires in COVID-19 (dated by TCRdb to about 2020). The method was the immunoSEQ multiplex PCR assay. TCRdb provides this immuneACCESS table in a form limited to in-frame rearrangements. Some clones are lacking; in checked studies, under half of them reflect an unresolved V gene, and why the rest are absent is not known. The sample has 250,000 to 350,000 clones on record, nearly 90% of them singletons. The ten biggest clones cover 1.5% to 2% of the sample. The sample was PBMCs or T cells enriched from blood (not recorded which). Receptors were obtained from a woman aged 18-29 years with acute COVID-19.

The CDR3 loop reads CASSPSTSGSSYNEQFF. CDR3 in DNA: TGTGCCAGCTCACCGTCGACTAGCGGGAGCTCCTACAATGAGCAGTTCTTC. The chain links TRBV18 to TRBJ2-1, with 12 bases identical to TRBD2. The ends lost 3 bases at V and 0 bases at J; junction bases unmatched: 3. The CDR3 has 17 residues. The germline V gene encodes CDR1 KGHSH and CDR2 LQKENI.

The rearrangement uses TRBV27 and TRBJ2-7, with 9 bases matching TRBD1. The V and J ends lost 3 bases and 2 bases, in that order; junction bases with no gene match: 11. The CDR3 extends over 17 amino acids. The V gene's germline CDR1 is MNHEY and CDR2 SMNVEV (reference sequence). The CDR3 reads CASSFAGFGQGTYEQYF. Written as DNA, the CDR3 is TGTGCCAGCAGTTTCGCTGGTTTCGGACAGGGGACCTACGAGCAGTACTTC.

J is TRBJ2-3 and V is TRBV9; D might be TRBD2 (5 bases). Germline V lookup: CDR1 SGDLS, CDR2 YYNGEE. The V end was cut by 0 bases, the J end by 0 bases, with 8 bases between. This CDR3 has 15 amino acids. CDR3 sequence (DNA): TGTGCCAGCAGCGTAGCTTGGACTAGCACAGATACGCAGTATTTT. It is translated as CASSVAWTSTDTQYF.

The chain carries TRBV19 and TRBJ2-7; D possibly corresponds to TRBD1 (5 bases). Per germline, CDR1 LNHDA and CDR2 SQIVND (reference sequence). V lost 3 bases and J 1 base, leaving 16 bases between the germline ends. The CDR3 contains 16 residues. The CDR3 DNA reads TGTGCCAGTAGTATCGGCCTGGCAGGGTGGTCCTACGAGCAGTACTTC. Protein sequence: CASSIGLAGWSYEQYF.

The V gene is TRBV7-8, the J gene TRBJ2-7; possibly TRBD1 for D (6 bases). Per germline, CDR1 SGHVS and CDR2 FQNEAQ. CDR3 length: 13 residues. Trimming pared 8 bases from V and 3 bases from J, leaving 14 bases between. The CDR3 loop is CASQTQGNYEQYF. The CDR3 DNA reads TGTGCCAGCCAAACGCAGGGGAACTACGAGCAGTACTTC. Based on the CDR3 plus reference TRBV7-8 and TRBJ2-7, the full variable domain is GAGVSQSPRYKVAKRGQDVALRCDPISGHVSLFWYQQALGQGPEFLTYFQNEAQLDKSGLPSDRFFAERPEGSVSTLKIQRTQQEDSAVYLCASQTQGNYEQYFGPGTRLTVT.

The V and J genes are TRBV2 and TRBJ2-5; 9 nucleotides match TRBD2. The germline CDR1 and CDR2 sequences are SNHLY and FYNNEI. The CDR3 consists of 19 residues. J lost 2 bases, V lost 7 bases, and 20 bases had no gene match. The CDR3: CASKGLGQSLAGIQETQYF. The CDR3 DNA sequence: TGTGCCAGCAAAGGATTAGGACAGTCTCTAGCGGGAATTCAAGAGACCCAGTACTTC.

This clone was detected only a few times. The V call is TRBV4-1, the J call TRBJ1-3, with a possible D match to TRBD1 (5 bases). Trimming took off 2 bases at V and 1 base at J, with 12 bases between the two ends. CDR1 and CDR2 from the germline V gene are MGHRA and YSYEKL. CDR3 size: 16 residues. The CDR3 spells CASSQPRRGSGNTIYF. For the CDR3, the DNA is TGCGCCAGCAGCCAACCCCGGAGGGGATCTGGAAACACCATATATTTT.

The rearrangement joins TRBV11-2 to TRBJ2-7; 10 bases map to TRBD2. CDR1 SGHAT and CDR2 FQNNGV come from the germline V gene. The V and J ends lost 3 bases and 4 bases, in that order; junction bases with no gene match: 3. The CDR3 sequence is 14 residues long. The CDR3 reads CASSFWTSGYEQYF. The CDR3 nucleotides are TGTGCCAGCAGCTTTTGGACTAGCGGTTACGAGCAGTACTTC.

CDR3 DNA: TGTGCCAGTAGTATAGTGACAGGGAGGACACTGAACACTGAAGCTTTCTTT. Its protein product is CASSIVTGRTLNTEAFF. The rearrangement joins TRBV19 to TRBJ1-1; 7 nucleotides match TRBD1. CDR3 length: 17 residues. Germline CDR1 is LNHDA and CDR2 is SQIVND (reference sequence). V dropped 1 base and J dropped 0; count of bases not matched to a gene: 8.

The chain combines TRBV2 with TRBJ1-2; D is undetermined. CDR3 length: 14 residues. The germline CDR1 and CDR2 sequences are SNHLY and FYNNEI. V lost 0 bases and J 5 bases, leaving 10 bases between the germline ends. CDR3 in DNA: TGTGCCAGCAGTGAAGCTCCGGGTCGGTATGGCTACACCTTC. This translates into CASSEAPGRYGYTF.

V gene TRBV7-9 combines with J gene TRBJ1-1; D ambiguous. With 5 bases removed from V and 3 bases from J, the gap between germline ends came to 7 bases. Germline V gene lookup returns CDR1 SEHNR and CDR2 FQNEAQ (reference sequence). This CDR3 is 12 amino acids long. This CDR3 is CASSAEYTEAFF. CDR3 coding DNA: TGTGCCAGCAGCGCCGAGTACACTGAAGCTTTCTTT. Full variable domain (remainder filled in from reference TRBV7-9 and TRBJ1-1): DTGVSQNPRHKITKRGQNVTFRCDPISEHNRLYWYRQTLGQGPEFLTYFQNEAQLEKSRLLSDRFSAERPKGSFSTLEIQRTEQGDSAMYLCASSAEYTEAFFGQGTRLTVV.

This chain links TRBV10-3 with TRBJ1-2; unclear D gene. Trimming left V 0 bases short and J 3 bases short, with 11 bases between. The CDR3 is 15 residues long. Germline V gene data show CDR1 as ENHRY and CDR2 as SYGVKD. The CDR3 DNA reads TGTGCCATCAGTGAGTCGGCAGGCGATTACTATGGCTACACCTTC. Amino acid sequence: CAISESAGDYYGYTF.

This chain joins TRBV30 and TRBJ1-2; TRBD1 might be the D (5 bases). V dropped 2 bases and J dropped 4 bases, with 20 bases sitting between them. This CDR3 spans 16 amino acids. CDR1 is GTSNPN, CDR2 SVGIG, per germline (reference sequence). The CDR3 nucleotides are TGTGCCTGGAGTAGGAGGTCGGGGGGGAACATCTATGGCTACACCTTC. Protein product: CAWSRRSGGNIYGYTF.

CDR3 in DNA: TGTGCCAGCAGCTTGGTTACAGGCGGGAAAGAGACCCAGTACTTC. Protein product: CASSLVTGGKETQYF. V gene TRBV11-2 combines with J gene TRBJ2-5; perhaps TRBD2 as D (6 bases). CDR1 is SGHAT and CDR2 is FQNNGV in the germline V gene. There are 15 residues in the CDR3. Trimming pared 3 bases from V and 3 bases from J, leaving 14 bases between.

The chain links TRBV7-8 to TRBJ1-5, with D perhaps matching TRBD1 (6 bases). The CDR3 runs to 18 residues. Germline V gives CDR1 SGHVS, CDR2 FQNEAQ. V was pared by 1 base and J by 0 bases, with 16 bases between. The CDR3 nucleotides are TGTGCCAGCAGCTTAGGACGCATGGGGGCGGATAGCAATCAGCCCCAGCATTTT. It translates to CASSLGRMGADSNQPQHF.

The chain has TRBV11-2 and TRBJ2-4; 7 nucleotides align to TRBD1. The germline V gene has CDR1 SGHAT and CDR2 FQNNGV. J was trimmed by 6 bases and V by 4 bases; bases with no gene match: 9. The CDR3 runs to 15 residues. In DNA form, the CDR3 reads TGTGCCAGCAGCTCCCAGCAGGGGGTGCGAAACATTCAGTACTTC. Translated: CASSSQQGVRNIQYF.

V and J are TRBV27 and TRBJ1-5; D may be TRBD1 (6 bases). The germline V gene has CDR1 MNHEY and CDR2 SMNVEV (reference sequence). The CDR3 runs 14 residues. The germline V and J ends were trimmed by 2 bases and 6 bases, with 11 bases remaining between them. For the CDR3, the DNA is TGTGCCAGCAGTTTAACAGGGTCGGGTCAGCCCCAGCATTTT. Residues: CASSLTGSGQPQHF.

This chain joins TRBV6-5 and TRBJ2-7; 7 nucleotides align to TRBD1. Germline-derived CDR1 and CDR2 are MNHEY and SVGAGI. The CDR3 has 16 residues. The V segment lost 1 base and the J segment 0 bases; nucleotides outside the gene matches: 6. CDR3 loop: CASSYFRTGVSYEQYF. Written as DNA, the CDR3 is TGTGCCAGCAGTTACTTTAGGACAGGAGTCTCCTACGAGCAGTACTTC.

This chain links TRBV7-3 with TRBJ2-1; 15 bases align to TRBD2. Germline values: CDR1 SGHTA, CDR2 FQGTGA. The CDR3 loop spans 17 amino acids. The V segment lost 5 bases and the J segment 8 bases; nucleotides outside the gene matches: 10. CDR3 coding DNA: TGTGCCAGCAGCACAGGACTAGCGGGAGGGCCTATGGATGAGCAGTTCTTC. It specifies CASSTGLAGGPMDEQFF.

The chain carries TRBV18 and TRBJ2-3; TRBD2 agrees at 13 bases. The CDR3 totals 21 residues. Germline values: CDR1 KGHSH, CDR2 LQKENI. After removal of 3 bases from V and 2 bases from J, the junction contained 17 bases not matched to a gene. The chain's CDR3 is CASSPLPSGQGTSGNTDTQYF. The DNA of the CDR3 is TGTGCCAGCTCACCCCTCCCCTCGGGACAGGGGACTAGCGGGAACACAGATACGCAGTATTTT.

V and J are TRBV11-2 and TRBJ2-7; 9 bases agree with TRBD1. Per germline, CDR1 SGHAT and CDR2 FQNNGV. J lost 4 bases, V lost 1 base, and 5 bases had no gene match. This CDR3 is built from 15 residues. The CDR3 here is CASSLVGTGKYEQYF. CDR3 bases: TGTGCCAGCAGCTTAGTCGGGACAGGGAAGTACGAGCAGTACTTC.

This rearrangement joins TRBV6-1 to TRBJ1-5, with a tentative D call TRBD1 (6 bases). The CDR3 is 17 amino acids. CDR1 MNHNS and CDR2 SASEGT come from the germline V gene. V was trimmed by 0 bases and J by 6 bases, leaving 18 bases between them. The CDR3 spells CASSEAGAGAAGQPQHF. CDR3 DNA: TGTGCCAGCAGTGAAGCGGGGGCGGGGGCCGCAGGTCAGCCCCAGCATTTT.

This clone was observed a few times. This chain connects TRBV14 to TRBJ2-4, with D possibly TRBD1 on 5 matching bases. CDR3 length: 16 residues. The germline V and J ends were trimmed by 3 bases and 0 bases, with 12 bases remaining between them. Germline values: CDR1 SGHDN, CDR2 FVKESK. In DNA, the CDR3 is TGTGCCAGCAGCCAGGGGCAGCTTCTAGCCAAAAACATTCAGTACTTC. As protein: CASSQGQLLAKNIQYF.

The V and J genes are TRBV4-3 and TRBJ2-7; possible D gene TRBD1, 6 bases. The CDR3 spans 14 residues. The V end was cut by 2 bases, the J end by 3 bases, with 11 bases between. Looked up from germline, CDR1 is LGHNA and CDR2 is YSLEER. The CDR3 reads CASSQTVQGYEQYF. For the CDR3, the DNA is TGCGCCAGCAGCCAAACCGTACAGGGCTACGAGCAGTACTTC.

This clone was found once. The rearrangement joins TRBV15 to TRBJ2-1; TRBD1 might be the D (6 bases). V shed 6 bases and J shed 13 bases, with 19 bases lying between them. The CDR3 covers 13 residues. Germline CDR1 LNHNV, CDR2 YYDKDF (reference sequence). This CDR3 is CATRAGTTRPQFF. In DNA form, the CDR3 reads TGTGCCACCAGGGCCGGGACAACACGTCCTCAGTTCTTC.

V is TRBV10-3 and J is TRBJ2-1, with D uncertain. Germline V gene sequence: CDR1 ENHRY, CDR2 SYGVKD. V lost 0 bases, J lost 2 bases, and 11 bases lay in between. There are 16 residues in the CDR3. CDR3 bases: TGTGCCATCAGTGAGTCTGTTGAACGGGCCTACAATGAGCAGTTCTTC. Translation gives CAISESVERAYNEQFF.

This chain connects TRBV13 to TRBJ2-1; tentative D call: TRBD2 (6 bases). The V end was cut by 1 base, the J end by 4 bases, with 11 bases between. The CDR3 spans 15 residues. Germline CDR1 and CDR2: PRHDT and FYEKMQ (reference sequence). The CDR3 DNA is TGTGCCAGCAGCTTAGTGGAGGGTGGTTACAATGAGCAGTTCTTC. Protein: CASSLVEGGYNEQFF.

The DNA for the CDR3 is TGTGCCACCAGTGATTCTTCATCGACTAGCGGGAGGGCCCTCAGCTCCTACAATGAGCAGTTCTTC. Protein sequence: CATSDSSSTSGRALSSYNEQFF. The rearrangement uses TRBV24-1 and TRBJ2-1; TRBD2 aligns across 14 bases. Looked up from germline, CDR1 is KGHDR and CDR2 is SFDVKD. V gave up 2 bases and J gave up 0 bases; unmatched junction bases: 14. The CDR3 runs to 22 residues.

DNA of the CDR3: TGTGCCAGCTCACCAAGGGAGAAGCCCTTGGATGAGCAGTTCTTC. Translating it yields CASSPREKPLDEQFF. The rearrangement links TRBV18 to TRBJ2-1; D perhaps matches TRBD2 (5 bases). V was shortened by 2 bases and J by 8 bases, with 16 bases between the two germline ends. CDR1 is KGHSH, CDR2 LQKENI, per germline. The CDR3 has 15 amino acids.

The chain couples TRBV19 to TRBJ1-1, with D perhaps matching TRBD1 (5 bases). The V gene's germline CDR1 is LNHDA and CDR2 SQIVND (reference sequence). This CDR3 region has 15 residues. The V and J ends lost 3 bases and 4 bases respectively, with 15 bases between them. As DNA, the CDR3 is TGTGCCAGTAGTATTGGGCCAGGGCCCGGCACTGAAGCTTTCTTT. It specifies CASSIGPGPGTEAFF. Looking up the rest from reference TRBV19 and TRBJ1-1 gives the full variable domain: DGGITQSPKYLFRKEGQNVTLSCEQNLNHDAMYWYRQDPGQGLRLIYYSQIVNDFQKGDIAEGYSVSREKKESFPLTVTSAQKNPTAFYLCASSIGPGPGTEAFFGQGTRLTVV.